This T cell receptor (beta chain) comes out of a study of T cell responses to AZD1222 COVID-19 vaccine. Study results and limitations: Unmutated regions of variants are reportedly targeted by nearly half of spike-specific TCRs. Repertoires were collected only later (after the peak T cell response had occurred). Only a handful of AZD1222 recipients tested seropositive at baseline. There were vaccine-associated CD4 TCRs across spike, dominant at 160-218 and 743-854.

The V gene's germline CDR1 is MDHEN and CDR2 SYDVKM. Trimming took off 4 bases at V and 2 bases at J, with 14 bases between the two ends. The CDR3 has 15 amino acids. Generated by immunoSEQ multiplex PCR, the TCRdb table keeps only in-frame clones and is missing some. Of 120,000 to 150,000 clones detected, more than 75% appear once; the ten largest clones hold about 5%. As to this clone: Its antigen is not known.

V gene TRBV28 combines with J gene TRBJ1-2; no firm D call. This clonotype was sampled from an adult in good health. This specimen was peripheral blood, taken on day 0 of AZD1222 vaccination. The CDR3 reads CASSSISTGNYGYTF. Here the CDR3 DNA reads TGTGCCAGCAGTTCAATCTCGACGGGGAACTATGGCTACACCTTC.